These 2 T cell receptor beta chains were all obtained from the same sample, sequenced in a study of shared clonotypes between healthy human individuals. Here immunoSEQ multiplex PCR was the method, and the copy in TCRdb shows in-frame clones only, minus some. Of 1,400,000 or so clones listed, just under 99% are singletons. Material: naive CD4+ T cells sorted from blood. Subset described: CD45RA+ positively selected. Receptors originate from a man aged 25-40 years in good health.

Only one count was recorded for this clone. The J gene is TRBJ2-7, the V gene TRBV7-2, with D perhaps TRBD2 (5 bases). V was clipped by 2 bases and J by 11 bases, with 22 bases between them. Per the germline V gene, CDR1 is SGHTA and CDR2 is FQGNSA. The CDR3 covers 15 residues. CDR3 bases: TGTGCCAGCAGCTTACCCCTAGCAAGTCCCAAGGTGGAGTACTTC. Translation gives CASSLPLASPKVEYF.

This clone has a single count. Other nucleotide sequences from this sample produce the same CDR3. This chain uses TRBV9 with TRBJ2-1; tentatively, D is TRBD2 (5 bases). The CDR3 totals 14 residues. CDR1 and CDR2 (germline): SGDLS, YYNGEE. Trimming left V 3 bases short and J 1 base short, with 8 bases between. CDR3 nucleotides: TGTGCCAGCAGCGCCGGACTGTCCTACAATGAGCAGTTCTTC. Translation gives CASSAGLSYNEQFF.